This entry lists 23 T cell receptor beta chains sequenced from one sample in a study of spatial heterogeneity in lung cancer. Regarding time point: sample taken at primary tumor resection. The study sequenced unsorted whole RNA from tumor, nontumor lung or frozen PBMC. TCRdb used MiXCR to reprocess the 5' RACE reads, holding one entry per CDR3 protein. Among about 26,000 distinct CDR3 sequences listed, roughly 13% were seen once. The input for sequencing was PBMCs, taken at surgery. The receptors were gathered from a female donor with early-stage non-small cell lung cancer.

This clonotype was seen repeatedly, ten times or more. CDR3 amino acids: CASSLSLAGISYNEQFF. CDR3 nucleotide sequence: TGTGCCAGCAGTTTAAGTCTAGCGGGAATTTCCTACAATGAGCAGTTCTTC. The chain employs TRBV12-3 or TRBV12-4 and TRBJ2-1, with 9 bases fitting TRBD2. J lost 1 base, V lost 2 bases, and 6 bases had no gene match. The CDR3 has 17 amino acids.

This clonotype was observed a handful of times. This sequence joins TRBV12-3 or TRBV12-4 and TRBJ2-2; D possibly corresponds to TRBD1 (6 bases). V was cut by 6 bases and J by 3 bases, with 8 bases left in between. This CDR3 region has 13 residues. CDR3 nucleotides: TGTGCCAGCAGGAGACAGGACACCGGGGAGCTGTTTTTT. Its translation: CASRRQDTGELFF.

The chain has TRBV7-9 and TRBJ1-2; D is ambiguous. V lost 2 bases and J 6 bases, leaving 7 bases between the germline ends. CDR3 length: 12 amino acids. Germline CDR1 reads SEHNR; CDR2 reads FQNEAQ (reference sequence). The CDR3 nucleotides are TGTGCCAGCAGCTTATACGGGCATGGCTACACCTTC. Amino acid sequence: CASSLYGHGYTF.

At least ten counts were recorded for this clonotype. The chain employs TRBV29-1 and TRBJ2-1, with D maybe TRBD2 (6 bases). The V gene lost 3 bases and the J gene lost 6 bases, with 9 bases spanning the gap. CDR3 size: 12 residues. Germline CDR1 reads SQVTM; CDR2 reads ANQGSEA. CDR3 sequence (DNA): TGCAGCGTTGAGCCCGGGGGCAATGAGCAGTTCTTC. As protein: CSVEPGGNEQFF.

This clonotype was counted many times. This chain connects TRBV29-1 to TRBJ1-2; D may be TRBD1 (5 bases). The CDR3 extends over 12 amino acids. V was shortened by 1 base and J by 8 bases, with 11 bases between the two germline ends. Germline V CDR1 and CDR2: SQVTM, ANQGSEA. The CDR3 nucleotides are TGCAGCGTTGAAGCCGGGGGTTGGGGCTACACCTTC. This encodes CSVEAGGWGYTF.

The chain recombines TRBV6-5 with TRBJ2-5; D is unclear. Between the trimmed V and J ends, which lost 7 bases and 2 bases, there was a span of 11 bases. Germline-derived CDR1 and CDR2 are MNHEY and SVGAGI. This CDR3 is built from 13 residues. The CDR3 DNA follows: TGTGCCAGCAAGCCAGACGTACAAGAGACCCAGTACTTC. It specifies CASKPDVQETQYF.

This clonotype was seen repeatedly, ten times or more. The genes are TRBV7-9 and TRBJ1-1, with D uncertain. Between the trimmed V and J ends, which lost 1 base and 0 bases, there was a span of 6 bases. The CDR3 contains 14 residues. From germline, CDR1 is SEHNR and CDR2 FQNEAQ (reference sequence). CDR3 residues: CASSLGFLNTEAFF. CDR3 DNA sequence: TGTGCCAGCAGCTTAGGATTTTTGAACACTGAAGCTTTCTTT.

This clonotype was seen ten or more times. The gene calls are TRBV2 and TRBJ2-1; 8 positions match TRBD2. The ends lost 9 bases at V and 8 bases at J; junction bases unmatched: 12. CDR3 size: 14 residues. Germline loops: CDR1 SNHLY, CDR2 FYNNEI. This CDR3 reads CASIEGLAGHEQFF. The CDR3 nucleotides are TGTGCCAGTATCGAAGGACTAGCCGGTCATGAGCAGTTCTTC.

This sequence joins TRBV20-1 and TRBJ2-7, with TRBD2 matching 10 bases. Germline trimming cut 2 bases from V and 2 bases from J; bases unmatched to any gene: 3. The V gene's germline CDR1 is DFQATT and CDR2 SNEGSKA (reference sequence). The CDR3 length is 14 residues. The CDR3 coding sequence is TGCAGTGCTAGAATGACTAGCGGGCCCTACGAGCAGTACTTC. It encodes CSARMTSGPYEQYF.

This clonotype was detected ten times or more. J is TRBJ1-6 and V is TRBV9; D possibly corresponds to TRBD1 (6 bases). Germline-derived CDR1 and CDR2 are SGDLS and YYNGEE. This CDR3 comprises 15 residues. The ends were cut back, 0 bases at V and 14 bases at J, with 18 bases in the middle. For the CDR3, the DNA is TGTGCCAGCAGCGTAGGAGGGGGAGGGACGGTTGCCCTCCACTTT. Translation gives CASSVGGGGTVALHF.

CDR3 sequence (DNA): TGTGCCATCAGTGACAGGGCCCGCACAGATACGCAGTATTTT. Amino acid sequence: CAISDRARTDTQYF. The rearrangement joins TRBV10-3 to TRBJ2-3, with D maybe TRBD1 (5 bases). The CDR3 extends over 14 amino acids. The germline CDR1 and CDR2 sequences are ENHRY and SYGVKD. The V and J ends lost 3 bases and 1 base respectively, with 8 bases between them.

This clonotype has at least ten counts. The V gene is TRBV4-3, the J gene TRBJ2-3, with D tentatively TRBD1 (5 bases). Looked up from germline, CDR1 is LGHNA and CDR2 is YSLEER. Trimming removed 1 base from V and 4 bases from J, with 21 bases in between. The CDR3 runs to 18 residues. CDR3 DNA sequence: TGCGCCAGCAGCCAAGCGCTGGGTAGGGCAGGGAATGCAGATACGCAGTATTTT. Its translation is CASSQALGRAGNADTQYF.

This clonotype showed up many times. CDR3 in DNA: TGTGCCAGCAGCCTCACAGGGGACTTCTCCTACGAGCAGTACGTC. Translated, it gives CASSLTGDFSYEQYV. The gene calls are TRBV14 and TRBJ2-7; D may be TRBD1 (7 bases). Germline loops: CDR1 SGHDN, CDR2 FVKESK. The ends were cut back, 4 bases at V and 0 bases at J, with 13 bases in the middle. This CDR3 has 15 residues.

In its sample, this clonotype was seen many times. V is TRBV2 and J is TRBJ2-7, with 7 bases that match TRBD2. The CDR3 loop spans 13 amino acids. The germline gives CDR1 SNHLY, CDR2 FYNNEI. V was pared by 5 bases and J by 5 bases, with 6 bases of the junction left unmatched. CDR3 sequence: CASSRGLRDEQYF. In nucleotides, the CDR3 is TGTGCCAGCAGTCGGGGACTAAGGGACGAGCAGTACTTC.

This clonotype was found many times. V is TRBV7-9 and J is TRBJ1-6; D unclear. Germline CDR1 is SEHNR and CDR2 is FQNEAQ (reference sequence). The CDR3 totals 12 residues. The V gene lost 0 bases and the J gene lost 10 bases, with 4 bases spanning the gap. The CDR3 loop is CASSLAGSPLHF. The CDR3 DNA follows: TGTGCCAGCAGCTTAGCAGGGTCACCCCTCCACTTT.

This clonotype was seen many times. The V and J genes are TRBV7-2 and TRBJ2-5, with no clear D. The CDR3 is made up of 15 amino acids. The germline CDR1 and CDR2 sequences are SGHTA and FQGNSA. V lost 5 bases and J lost 5, with 18 bases in between. The CDR3 loop is CASSPPPLSTETQYF. In nucleotides, the CDR3 is TGTGCCAGCAGCCCCCCCCCTCTTAGTACGGAGACCCAGTACTTC.

This sequence joins TRBV7-2 and TRBJ1-1; D is possibly TRBD1 (5 bases). The CDR3 totals 14 residues. The V end was cut by 2 bases, the J end by 4 bases, with 11 bases between. Germline CDR1 and CDR2: SGHTA and FQGNSA. The CDR3 protein is CASSLQGRGTEAFF. The CDR3 coding sequence is TGTGCCAGCAGCTTACAGGGTAGGGGCACTGAAGCTTTCTTT.

This clonotype showed up just a few times. The V and J genes are TRBV5-1 and TRBJ1-5; weak D call: TRBD1 (5 bases). Germline lookup yields CDR1 SGHRS and CDR2 YFSETQ. The CDR3 runs to 14 residues. Trimming took 4 bases from V and 2 from J, leaving 10 bases between them. CDR3 bases: TGCGCCAGCAGCGCGTACAGGTGCAATCAGCCCCAGCATTTT. The encoded protein is CASSAYRCNQPQHF.

This clonotype has at least ten counts. The CDR3 is CACRSYNEQFF. The CDR3 nucleotides read TGTGCCTGCCGCTCCTACAATGAGCAGTTCTTC. The rearrangement links TRBV30 to TRBJ2-1; no firm D call. From germline, CDR1 is GTSNPN and CDR2 SVGIG (reference sequence). There are 11 residues in the CDR3. Trimming shortened V by 6 bases and J by 0 bases, and 3 bases separated the two germline ends.

J is TRBJ2-2 and V is TRBV7-9; D gene uncertain. Trimming removed 1 base from V and 8 bases from J, with 8 bases in between. Germline V gives CDR1 SEHNR, CDR2 FQNEAQ (reference sequence). The CDR3 consists of 13 residues. CDR3 sequence (DNA): TGTGCCAGCAGCTTAGTACCTAGAGGGGAGCTGTTTTTT. It codes for CASSLVPRGELFF.

The rearrangement uses TRBV7-2 and TRBJ2-5; 7 bases agree with TRBD1. This CDR3 has 16 residues. The V gene's germline CDR1 is SGHTA and CDR2 FQGNSA. With 5 bases clipped from V and 7 bases from J, the junction kept 16 bases outside the gene matches. CDR3 loop: CASSRAPGQTAGTQYF. The CDR3 nucleotides are TGTGCCAGCAGCCGAGCCCCGGGACAGACTGCGGGGACCCAGTACTTC.

This clonotype was recorded many times. CDR3 nucleotide sequence: TGCGCCAGCAGCTCGCAGGGGCCCGGGGCCAACGTCCTGACTTTC. Translating it yields CASSSQGPGANVLTF. The gene calls are TRBV5-1 and TRBJ2-6, with D maybe TRBD1 (6 bases). Per the germline V gene, CDR1 is SGHRS and CDR2 is YFSETQ. The CDR3 is 15 residues long. Trimming removed 3 bases at V and 4 bases at J, with 11 bases between.

Ten or more counts support this clonotype. The rearrangement joins TRBV29-1 to TRBJ1-2; 8 bases line up with TRBD1. The V segment lost 0 bases and the J segment 7 bases; nucleotides outside the gene matches: 4. The CDR3 spans 13 residues. Germline-derived CDR1 and CDR2 are SQVTM and ANQGSEA. In DNA form, the CDR3 reads TGCAGCGTTGAAGAGACAGGGGTTGCTGGCTACACCTTC. Amino acid sequence: CSVEETGVAGYTF.